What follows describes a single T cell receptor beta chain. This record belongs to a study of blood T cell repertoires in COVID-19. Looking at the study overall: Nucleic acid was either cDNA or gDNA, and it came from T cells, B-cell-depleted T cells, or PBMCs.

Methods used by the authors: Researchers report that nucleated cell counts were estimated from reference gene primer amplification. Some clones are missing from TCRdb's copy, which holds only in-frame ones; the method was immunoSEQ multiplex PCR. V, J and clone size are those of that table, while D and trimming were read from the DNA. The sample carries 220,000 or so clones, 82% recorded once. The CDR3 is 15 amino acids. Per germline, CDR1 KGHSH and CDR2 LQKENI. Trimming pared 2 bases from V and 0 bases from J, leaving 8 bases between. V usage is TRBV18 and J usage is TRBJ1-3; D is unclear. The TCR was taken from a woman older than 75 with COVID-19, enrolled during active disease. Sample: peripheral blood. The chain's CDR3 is CASSPSVFSGNTIYF. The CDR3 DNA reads TGTGCCAGCTCACCATCGGTCTTCTCTGGAAACACCATATATTTT.